These 10 T cell receptor beta chains share one sample of origin, sequenced in a study of OX40 agonist ivuxolimab in advanced cancers. The table came from immunoSEQ multiplex PCR; TCRdb's copy has only in-frame clones and leaves some out. The table records 60,000 to 85,000 clones, about 94% of them present only once. The sample consisted of CD4+ or CD8+ T cells sorted from blood, taken in a trial of the OX40 agonist ivuxolimab. These receptors all come from an adult with an advanced solid tumor such as melanoma, head and neck, liver or kidney cancer.

CDR3 sequence: CASSFGGTDTQYF. CDR3 nucleotide sequence: TGTGCCAGCAGTTTCGGGGGGACAGATACGCAGTATTTT. V gene TRBV27 combines with J gene TRBJ2-3; 7 bases map to TRBD2. The trim removed 3 bases at V and 3 bases at J, leaving 0 bases unmatched. CDR1 and CDR2 (germline): MNHEY, SMNVEV (reference sequence). This CDR3 has 13 residues.

The rearrangement uses TRBV4-2 and TRBJ2-7; no clear D gene. The CDR3 covers 13 residues. V dropped 0 bases and J dropped 2 bases, with 5 bases sitting between them. From germline, CDR1 is LGHNA and CDR2 YNFKEQ. DNA for the CDR3: TGTGCCAGCAGCCAAGATCCCCCCTACGAGCAGTACTTC. Its protein product is CASSQDPPYEQYF.

The rearrangement uses TRBV7-3 and TRBJ2-6, with D maybe TRBD2 (5 bases). The V gene lost 3 bases and the J gene lost 0 bases, with 9 bases spanning the gap. This CDR3 is 16 amino acids long. Germline V gene data show CDR1 as SGHTA and CDR2 as FQGTGA. CDR3 bases: TGTGCCAGCAGCTTGACGGGGAGCTCTGGGGCCAACGTCCTGACTTTC. Residues: CASSLTGSSGANVLTF.

This rearrangement joins TRBV7-8 to TRBJ1-3, with a weak D call TRBD1 (6 bases). The length of the CDR3 is 15 residues. Trimming stripped 3 bases from V and 2 bases from J, with 11 bases between. The germline gives CDR1 SGHVS, CDR2 FQNEAQ. CDR3 sequence: CASSLDSFPGNTIYF. As DNA, the CDR3 is TGTGCCAGCAGCTTGGACAGCTTTCCTGGAAACACCATATATTTT.

The J gene is TRBJ1-1, the V gene TRBV4-1, with D unclear. CDR3 size: 16 residues. Trimming removed 0 bases from V and 1 base from J, with 12 bases in between. CDR1 and CDR2 (germline): MGHRA, YSYEKL. The CDR3 nucleotides read TGCGCCAGCAGCCAAGATACGACTGGCAGGAACACTGAAGCTTTCTTT. This sequence encodes CASSQDTTGRNTEAFF.

This clone was observed once. The rearrangement links TRBV5-5 to TRBJ1-1, with 8 bases aligning to TRBD1. With 4 bases clipped from V and 1 base from J, the junction kept 6 bases outside the gene matches. From germline, CDR1 is SGHKS and CDR2 YYEKEE (reference sequence). This CDR3 has 15 amino acids. The CDR3 DNA reads as TGTGCCAGCAGCCCAGGACAGGGCTGGAACACTGAAGCTTTCTTT. Its protein product is CASSPGQGWNTEAFF.

The gene calls are TRBV12-5 and TRBJ1-2, with D hard to call. Germline V lookup: CDR1 LGHNT, CDR2 FRNRAP. V lost 1 base and J 7 bases, leaving 7 bases between the germline ends. The CDR3 has 12 residues. The CDR3 DNA reads TGTGCTAGTGGTTTGGACCAGAGTGGCTACACCTTC. As protein: CASGLDQSGYTF.

This chain connects TRBV4-3 to TRBJ2-7; possible D gene TRBD1, 5 bases. Deletions cut 0 bases from V and 0 bases from J, with 15 bases between. The CDR3 is made up of 17 amino acids. Germline assignment: CDR1 LGHNA and CDR2 YSLEER. CDR3 bases: TGCGCCAGCAGCCAAGATCATGGGGCAAGGATCTCCTACGAGCAGTACTTC. The encoded protein is CASSQDHGARISYEQYF.

The chain combines TRBV13 with TRBJ2-3; D is uncertain. The germline gives CDR1 PRHDT, CDR2 FYEKMQ (reference sequence). Trimming removed 2 bases from V and 4 bases from J, with 13 bases in between. The CDR3 contains 15 residues. CDR3 sequence reads: CASSLKSMGPDTQYF. CDR3 sequence (DNA): TGTGCCAGCAGCTTAAAGAGCATGGGCCCAGATACGCAGTATTTT. The entire variable domain, with the rest obtained from reference TRBV13 and TRBJ2-3, is as follows: AAGVIQSPRHLIKEKRETATLKCYPIPRHDTVYWYQQGPGQDPQFLISFYEKMQSDKGSIPDRFSAQQFSDYHSELNMSSLELGDSALYFCASSLKSMGPDTQYFGPGTRLTVL.

The chain recombines TRBV7-6 with TRBJ2-3, with TRBD2 matching over 7 bases. Germline CDR1 SGHVS, CDR2 FNYEAQ. The V gene end was trimmed by 4 bases and the J gene end by 0 bases; junction bases not matched to a gene: 4. This CDR3 comprises 15 residues. CDR3 DNA sequence: TGTGCCAGCAGCTCTATCGGGGGGAGCACAGATACGCAGTATTTT. It translates to CASSSIGGSTDTQYF. Supplemented by reference TRBV7-6 and TRBJ2-3, the full variable domain reads GAGVSQSPRYKVTKRGQDVALRCDPISGHVSLYWYRQALGQGPEFLTYFNYEAQQDKSGLPNDRFSAERPEGSISTLTIQRTEQRDSAMYRCASSSIGGSTDTQYFGPGTRLTVL.